Included here is one T cell receptor beta chain sequence, with context. This specimen comes from a study of technical replicates of blood from a handful of donors. V was pared by 7 bases and J by 13 bases, with 20 bases between. This CDR3 has 14 amino acids. Germline loops: CDR1 MNHNS, CDR2 SASEGT. Profiling relied on immunoSEQ multiplex PCR, and the TCRdb table lists in-frame clones only, not all of them. The data contain 65,000 to 85,000 clones, about 90% of them seen just once; the ten biggest clones take up approximately 0.28%. This chain joins TRBV6-1 and TRBJ1-6; D perhaps matches TRBD1 (5 bases). Input material: T cells isolated from PBMCs. This receptor was obtained from a human donor in good health. The CDR3 here is CASTLSTGAGPLHF. The CDR3 coding sequence is TGTGCCAGCACCCTCTCGACCGGGGCGGGGCCCCTCCACTTT.